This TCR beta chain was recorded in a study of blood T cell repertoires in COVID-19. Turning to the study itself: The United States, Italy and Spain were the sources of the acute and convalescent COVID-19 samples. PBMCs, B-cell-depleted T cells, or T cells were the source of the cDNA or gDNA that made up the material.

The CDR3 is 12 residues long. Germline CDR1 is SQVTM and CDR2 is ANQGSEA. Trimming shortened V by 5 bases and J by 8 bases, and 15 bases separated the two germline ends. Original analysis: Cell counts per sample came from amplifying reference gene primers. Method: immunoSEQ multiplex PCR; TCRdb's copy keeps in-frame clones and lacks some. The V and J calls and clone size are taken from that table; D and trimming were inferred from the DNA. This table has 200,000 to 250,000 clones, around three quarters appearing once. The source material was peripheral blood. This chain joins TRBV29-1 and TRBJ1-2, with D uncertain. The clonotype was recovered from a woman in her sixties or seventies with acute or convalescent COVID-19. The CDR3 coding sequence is TGCAGCGTTAATGAGGGAGGTGGAGGCTACACCTTC. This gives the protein CSVNEGGGGYTF.